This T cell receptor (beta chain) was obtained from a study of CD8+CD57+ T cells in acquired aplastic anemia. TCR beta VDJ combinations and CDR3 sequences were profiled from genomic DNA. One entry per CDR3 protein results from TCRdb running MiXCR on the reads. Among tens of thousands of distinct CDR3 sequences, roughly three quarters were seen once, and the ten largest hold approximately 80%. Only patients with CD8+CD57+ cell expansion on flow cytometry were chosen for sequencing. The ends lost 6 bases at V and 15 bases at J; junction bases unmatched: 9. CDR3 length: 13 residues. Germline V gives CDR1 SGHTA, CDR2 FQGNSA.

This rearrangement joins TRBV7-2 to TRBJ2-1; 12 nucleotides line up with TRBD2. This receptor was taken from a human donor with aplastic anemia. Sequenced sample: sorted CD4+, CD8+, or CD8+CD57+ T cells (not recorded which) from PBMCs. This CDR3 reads CASSTLAGGSMFF. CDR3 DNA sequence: TGTGCCAGCAGTACCCTAGCGGGGGGGTCTATGTTCTTC.